Described below is a single T cell receptor (beta chain) sequence and its context. Its target antigen remains unknown. Per-nucleotide qualities are absent, and no much larger clonotype sits a single base away. Reading the germline V gene (reference sequence) gives CDR1 SEHNR and CDR2 FQNEAQ. There are 16 amino acids in the CDR3, from cysteine to phenylalanine inclusive. This entry keeps only the CDR3 DNA: 48 bases, framed from base 1. Trimming removed 8 bases from V and 4 bases from J, leaving 22 bases between the germline ends. The entry originates in a study of T cell repertoires in cytomegalovirus infection (dated by TCRdb to between 2018 and 2021). Some background on the complete study: Alongside well-studied HLA-B-restricted epitopes, the peptide stimulations were aimed at recently identified HLA-C-restricted CMV epitopes, whose presentation resists viral immunomodulation. The HLA type of each donor mattered for the analysis, because public TCR beta signatures pointed to carriage of CMV infection along with the matching HLA type. The paper's findings and limits, for the study overall: Cumulative frequency of public TCR beta family members discriminated carriers of CMV infection plus the relevant HLA type in this cohort and an independent roughly 320-donor cohort. The ex vivo response was dominated by HLA-C-restricted CMV-specific TCR beta clonotypes, and the single most frequent clonotype in two of eight donors was supplied by these HLA-C-restricted clonotypes.

The sample's treatment or condition label, in plain terms: in vitro stimulation with specific CMV peptide epitopes to enrich CMV-specific T cells. The sequencer listed for this sample is Illumina HiSeq 1500. Through fastp at Q25 and MiXCR, TCRdb rebuilt clones from the public reads, retaining in-frame beta chains. Each CDR3 protein appears once, grouped with its most common genes and DNA. Across this sample there are 350,000 to 400,000 distinct CDR3 sequences, with approximately 35% seen only once. Roughly 14% of the sample belongs to the ten largest clones. This receptor chain uses TRBV7-9 and TRBJ2-3; the D gene is perhaps TRBD2, on 6 matching bases. Specimen: cultured PBMCs, collected from culture after CMV antigen stimulation. This receptor was identified in a human donor in good health (CMV status not recorded). Some clones in this sample may be carry-over from other donors' samples. The CDR3 is CASPLPEEGGSDTQYF. The bases read TGTGCCAGCCCCCTTCCGGAGGAGGGCGGGTCAGATACGCAGTATTTT.